This T cell receptor (beta chain) came from a study of T cells in tumors after PD-1 blockade. Study context: During anti-PD-1 treatment, some patients continued daily vismodegib 150 mg. Study-wide points: Some novel exhausted tumor clones appeared in pre-treatment blood, suggesting peripheral recruitment.

Concerning this clone: Antigen: not known.

The V and J ends lost 4 bases and 0 bases respectively, with 12 bases between them. The CDR3 runs 16 residues. Germline assignment: CDR1 SNHLY and CDR2 FYNNEI. Data came from immunoSEQ multiplex PCR; TCRdb stores just in-frame clones and leaves some out. Counted here are roughly 14,000 clones, 82% occurring once; the ten biggest clones make up about 23%. J is TRBJ1-4 and V is TRBV2; D gene unclear. The input for sequencing was PBMCs, taken after anti-PD-1 treatment. This TCR was recovered from a human donor with basal cell carcinoma. The CDR3 sequence: CASSVFSGTTNEKLFF. CDR3 DNA sequence: TGTGCCAGCAGTGTGTTTTCAGGCACAACTAATGAAAAACTGTTTTTT.